This T cell receptor (beta chain) was retrieved from a study of T cell responses to AZD1222 COVID-19 vaccine. With 1 base removed from V and 5 bases from J, the gap between germline ends came to 12 bases. The CDR3 spans 15 residues. Germline-derived CDR1 and CDR2 are KGHSH and LQKENI. Assay used: immunoSEQ multiplex PCR; TCRdb lists only in-frame clones, some missing. The table has over 95,000 clones, around 90% seen once; the top ten hold about an eighth. This chain connects TRBV18 to TRBJ2-1; the D gene is possibly TRBD2 (6 bases). The clonotype was recovered from an adult in good health. Sequenced here: peripheral blood, sampled on day 0 of AZD1222 vaccination. CDR3 nucleotide sequence: TGTGCCAGCTCACCACAGGGACTTCAAAACAATGAGCAGTTCTTC. Translating gives CASSPQGLQNNEQFF.